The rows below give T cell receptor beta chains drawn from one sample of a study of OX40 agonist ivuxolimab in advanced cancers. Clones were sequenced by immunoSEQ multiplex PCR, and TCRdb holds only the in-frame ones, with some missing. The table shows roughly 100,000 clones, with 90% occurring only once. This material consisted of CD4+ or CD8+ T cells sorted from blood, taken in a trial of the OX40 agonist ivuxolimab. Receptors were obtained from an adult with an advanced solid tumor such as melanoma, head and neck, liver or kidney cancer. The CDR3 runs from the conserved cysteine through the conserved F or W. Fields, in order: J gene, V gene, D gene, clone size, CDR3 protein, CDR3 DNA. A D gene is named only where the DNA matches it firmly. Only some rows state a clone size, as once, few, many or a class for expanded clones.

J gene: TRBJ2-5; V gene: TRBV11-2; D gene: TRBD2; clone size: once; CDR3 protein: CASSLDLGTTGTQYF; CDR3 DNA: TGTGCCAGCAGCTTAGATTTGGGGACTACGGGGACCCAGTACTTC
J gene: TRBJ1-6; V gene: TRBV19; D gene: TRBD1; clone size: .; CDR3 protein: CASSIDSGQGRSPLHF; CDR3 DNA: TGTGCCAGTAGTATAGATTCCGGACAGGGGCGTTCACCCCTCCACTTT
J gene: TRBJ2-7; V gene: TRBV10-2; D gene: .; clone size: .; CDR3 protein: CASSPSVRYEQYF; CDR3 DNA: TGCGCCAGCAGTCCCTCGGTAAGGTACGAGCAGTACTTC
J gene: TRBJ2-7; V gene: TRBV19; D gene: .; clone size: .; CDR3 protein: CASSGAGRSYEQYF; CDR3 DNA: TGTGCCAGTAGTGGGGCCGGGCGCTCCTACGAGCAGTACTTC
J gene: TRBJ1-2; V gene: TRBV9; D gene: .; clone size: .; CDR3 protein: CASSRDGDGYTF; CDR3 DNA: TGTGCCAGCAGCCGGGACGGCGATGGCTACACCTTC
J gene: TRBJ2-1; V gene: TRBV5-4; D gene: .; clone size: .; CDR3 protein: CASSLPGSYNEQFF; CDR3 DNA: TGTGCCAGCAGCTTGCCGGGGTCCTACAATGAGCAGTTCTTC
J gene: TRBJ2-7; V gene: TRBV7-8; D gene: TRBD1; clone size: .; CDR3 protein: CASSLATGQGGYEQYF; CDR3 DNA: TGTGCCAGCAGCTTAGCGACGGGACAGGGAGGCTACGAGCAGTACTTC
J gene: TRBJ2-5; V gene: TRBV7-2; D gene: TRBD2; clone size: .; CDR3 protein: CASSRGGGRETQYF; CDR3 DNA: TGTGCCAGCAGCCGGGGGGGCGGCAGAGAGACCCAGTACTTC
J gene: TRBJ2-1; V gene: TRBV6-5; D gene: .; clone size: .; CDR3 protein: CASSYEGVAYNEQFF; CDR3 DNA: TGTGCCAGCAGTTACGAGGGAGTGGCCTACAATGAGCAGTTCTTC
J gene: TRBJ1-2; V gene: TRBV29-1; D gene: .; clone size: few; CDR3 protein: CSAPHDGYTF; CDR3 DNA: TGCAGCGCACCCCATGATGGCTACACCTTC
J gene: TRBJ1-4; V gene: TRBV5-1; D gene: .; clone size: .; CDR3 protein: CASSRTGLQNEKLFF; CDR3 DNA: TGCGCCAGCAGCAGAACAGGGCTCCAAAATGAAAAACTGTTTTTT
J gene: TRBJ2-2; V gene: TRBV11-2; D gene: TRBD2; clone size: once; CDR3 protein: CASSFRSVGLAGLSGELFF; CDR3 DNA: TGTGCCAGCAGCTTTAGATCCGTGGGACTAGCGGGACTCTCCGGGGAGCTGTTTTTT
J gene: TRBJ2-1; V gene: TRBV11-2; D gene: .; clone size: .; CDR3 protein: CASSFRNEQFF; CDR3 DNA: TGTGCCAGCAGCTTTCGCAATGAGCAGTTCTTC
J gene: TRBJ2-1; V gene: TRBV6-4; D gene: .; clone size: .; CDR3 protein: CASSKGGGNEQFF; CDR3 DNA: TGTGCCAGCAGTAAGGGAGGGGGCAATGAGCAGTTCTTC
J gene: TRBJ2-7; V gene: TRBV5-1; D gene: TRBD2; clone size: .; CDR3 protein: CASSLGGTKSYEQYF; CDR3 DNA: TGCGCCAGCAGCTTGGGTGGGACTAAAAGCTACGAGCAGTACTTC
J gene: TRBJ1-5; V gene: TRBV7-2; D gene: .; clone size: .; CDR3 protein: CASSSPGGRAHQPQHF; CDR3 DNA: TGTGCCAGCAGCTCCCCGGGAGGGAGGGCACATCAGCCCCAGCATTTT
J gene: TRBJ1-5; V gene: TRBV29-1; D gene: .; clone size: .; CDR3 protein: CSVGGGDQPQHF; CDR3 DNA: TGCAGCGTTGGGGGAGGGGATCAGCCCCAGCATTTT
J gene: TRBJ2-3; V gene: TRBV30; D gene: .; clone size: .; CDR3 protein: CAWSPAPRGDTQYF; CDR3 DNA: TGTGCCTGGAGTCCGGCGCCCCGGGGAGATACGCAGTATTTT
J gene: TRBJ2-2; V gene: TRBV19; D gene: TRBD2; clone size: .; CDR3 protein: CASSLRESSGELFF; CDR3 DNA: TGTGCCAGTAGTCTGCGGGAGAGCAGCGGGGAGCTGTTTTTT
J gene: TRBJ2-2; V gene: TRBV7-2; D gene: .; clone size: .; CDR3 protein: CASSLGFSGAGELFF; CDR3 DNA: TGTGCCAGCAGCTTAGGGTTTTCAGGGGCCGGGGAGCTGTTTTTT